This TCR beta chain was identified in a study of blood T cell repertoires in COVID-19. Study at large: The United States, Italy and Spain were the sources of the acute and convalescent COVID-19 samples. Nucleic acid was either cDNA or gDNA, and it came from T cells, B-cell-depleted T cells, or PBMCs.

In the study's own analysis: Cell counts per sample came from amplifying reference gene primers. The repertoire was sequenced with immunoSEQ multiplex PCR; TCRdb's copy has only in-frame clones and lacks some. The DNA was the basis for D and trimming; V, J and clone size are from that table. The data hold about 41,000 clones, with over 75% observed a single time. This clone was detected once. V shed 2 bases and J shed 5 bases, with 5 bases lying between them. Per the germline V gene, CDR1 is PRHDT and CDR2 is FYEKMQ (reference sequence). The CDR3 spans 12 residues. The chain recombines TRBV13 with TRBJ2-3; no clear D. The clonotype comes from a man aged 35 to 55 with active or convalescent COVID-19. The material sequenced was peripheral blood. The CDR3 loop reads CASSLHRDTQYF. The CDR3 coding sequence is TGTGCCAGCAGCTTACATAGAGATACGCAGTATTTT.